What follows is one T cell receptor beta chain and its context. Its antigen is not known. CDR1 LGHDT and CDR2 YNNKEL come from the germline V gene (reference sequence). The CDR3 has 16 residues. V trimming: 1 base; J trimming: 4 bases; junction bases outside the gene matches: 5. Combining a sample-barcoded 5' primer with a J-beta primer mix, a second PCR ran for roughly 7 to 11 cycles. Every single cDNA molecule received a tag from a template-switch adaptor with 12 random nucleotides. Using its own MiXCR run on the 5' RACE reads, TCRdb lists one record per CDR3 protein. This table has fewer than 750,000 distinct CDR3 sequences, roughly 48% appearing once. The sample is drawn from a study of blood T cells in healthy people across ages. Study findings and constraints: The study regarded diversity estimates from one million T cells as underestimates.

The chain is built from TRBV3-1 and TRBJ2-1, with TRBD2 matching over 9 bases. This clonotype originated in a man at least 80 years old in good health. The sample was blood. DNA for the CDR3: TGTGCCAGCAGCCAAGTTTTTGCGGGAGGGTACAATGAGCAGTTCTTC. Encoded protein: CASSQVFAGGYNEQFF.